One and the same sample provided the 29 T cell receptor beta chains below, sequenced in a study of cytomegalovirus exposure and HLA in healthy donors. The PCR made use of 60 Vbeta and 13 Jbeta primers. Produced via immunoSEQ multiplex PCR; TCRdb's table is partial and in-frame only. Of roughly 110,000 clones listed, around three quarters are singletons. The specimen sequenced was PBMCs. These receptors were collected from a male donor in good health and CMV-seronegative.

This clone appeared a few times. The CDR3, as DNA: TGTGCCAGTAGTATAGAACTAGCGGGCGACTTCCTTAATGAGCAGTTCTTC. It codes for CASSIELAGDFLNEQFF. The chain joins TRBV19 to TRBJ2-1; 9 nucleotides align to TRBD2. CDR3 length: 17 residues. Germline V gene sequence: CDR1 LNHDA, CDR2 SQIVND (reference sequence). After removal of 0 bases from V and 7 bases from J, the junction contained 10 bases not matched to a gene.

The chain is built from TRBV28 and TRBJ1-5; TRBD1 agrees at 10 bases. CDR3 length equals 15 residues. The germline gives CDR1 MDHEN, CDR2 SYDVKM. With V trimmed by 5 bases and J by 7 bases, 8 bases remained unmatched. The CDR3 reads CASSPTTGGGQPQHF. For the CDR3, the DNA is TGTGCCAGCAGTCCAACGACAGGGGGCGGGCAGCCCCAGCATTTT.

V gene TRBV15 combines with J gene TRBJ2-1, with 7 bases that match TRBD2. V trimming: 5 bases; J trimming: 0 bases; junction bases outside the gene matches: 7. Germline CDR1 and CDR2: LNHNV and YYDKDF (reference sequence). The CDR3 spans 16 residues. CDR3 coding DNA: TGTGCCACCAGCCGAAAGCGGGACGTCTCCTACAATGAGCAGTTCTTC. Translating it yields CATSRKRDVSYNEQFF. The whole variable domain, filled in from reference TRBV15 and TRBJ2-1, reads DAMVIQNPRYQVTQFGKPVTLSCSQTLNHNVMYWYQQKSSQAPKLLFHYYDKDFNNEADTPDNFQSRRPNTSFCFLDIRSPGLGDTAMYLCATSRKRDVSYNEQFFGPGTRLTVL.

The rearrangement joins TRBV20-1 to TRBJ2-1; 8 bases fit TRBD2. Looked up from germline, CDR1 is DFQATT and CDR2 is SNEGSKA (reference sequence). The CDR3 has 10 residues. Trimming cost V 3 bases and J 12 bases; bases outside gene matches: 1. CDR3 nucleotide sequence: TGCAGTGCTAGCGGGGGGGTGCAGTTCTTC. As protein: CSASGGVQFF.

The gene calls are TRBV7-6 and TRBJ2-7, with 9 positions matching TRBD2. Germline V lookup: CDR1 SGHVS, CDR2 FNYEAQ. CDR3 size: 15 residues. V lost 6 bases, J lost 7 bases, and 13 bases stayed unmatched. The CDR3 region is CASSYTPSGEKEQYF. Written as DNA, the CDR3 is TGTGCCAGCAGTTATACCCCTAGCGGGGAAAAAGAGCAGTACTTC. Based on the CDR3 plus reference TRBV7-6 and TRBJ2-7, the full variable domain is GAGVSQSPRYKVTKRGQDVALRCDPISGHVSLYWYRQALGQGPEFLTYFNYEAQQDKSGLPNDRFSAERPEGSISTLTIQRTEQRDSAMYRCASSYTPSGEKEQYFGPGTRLTVT.

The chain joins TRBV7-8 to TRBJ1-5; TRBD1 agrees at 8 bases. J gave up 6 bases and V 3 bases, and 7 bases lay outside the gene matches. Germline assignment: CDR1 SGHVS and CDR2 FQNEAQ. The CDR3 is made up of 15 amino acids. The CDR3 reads CASSLDREEGQPQHF. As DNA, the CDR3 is TGTGCCAGCAGCTTGGACAGGGAGGAGGGTCAGCCCCAGCATTTT.

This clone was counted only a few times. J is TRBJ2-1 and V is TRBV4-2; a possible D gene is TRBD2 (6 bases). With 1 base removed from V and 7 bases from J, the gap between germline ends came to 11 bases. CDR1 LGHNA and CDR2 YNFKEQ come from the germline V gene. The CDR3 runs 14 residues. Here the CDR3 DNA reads TGTGCCAGCAGCCAAGCGGGAGAAGGGAATGAGCAGTTCTTC. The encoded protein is CASSQAGEGNEQFF.

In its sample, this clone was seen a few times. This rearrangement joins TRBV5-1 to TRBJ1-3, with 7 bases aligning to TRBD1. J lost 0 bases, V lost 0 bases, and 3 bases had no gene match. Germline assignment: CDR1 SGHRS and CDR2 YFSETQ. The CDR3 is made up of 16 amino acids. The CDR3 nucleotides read TGCGCCAGCAGCTTGGAAGGGGGCGGCTCTGGAAACACCATATATTTT. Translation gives CASSLEGGGSGNTIYF. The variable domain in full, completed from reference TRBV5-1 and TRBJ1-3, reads KAGVTQTPRYLIKTRGQQVTLSCSPISGHRSVSWYQQTPGQGLQFLFEYFSETQRNKGNFPGRFSGRQFSNSRSEMNVSTLELGDSALYLCASSLEGGGSGNTIYFGEGSWLTVV.

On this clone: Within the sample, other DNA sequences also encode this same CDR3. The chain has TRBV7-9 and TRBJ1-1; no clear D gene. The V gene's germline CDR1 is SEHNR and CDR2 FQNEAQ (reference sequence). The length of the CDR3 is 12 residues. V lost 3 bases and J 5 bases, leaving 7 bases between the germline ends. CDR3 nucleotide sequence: TGTGCCAGCAGCTTGTCGGGGACTGAAGCTTTCTTT. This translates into CASSLSGTEAFF. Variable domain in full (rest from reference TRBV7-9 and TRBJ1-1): DTGVSQNPRHKITKRGQNVTFRCDPISEHNRLYWYRQTLGQGPEFLTYFQNEAQLEKSRLLSDRFSAERPKGSFSTLEIQRTEQGDSAMYLCASSLSGTEAFFGQGTRLTVV.

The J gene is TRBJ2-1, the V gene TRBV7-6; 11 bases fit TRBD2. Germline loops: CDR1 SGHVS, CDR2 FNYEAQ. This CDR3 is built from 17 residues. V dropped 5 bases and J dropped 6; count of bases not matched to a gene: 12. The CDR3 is CASSTLELAGAGNEQFF. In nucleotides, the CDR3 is TGTGCCAGCAGCACCCTAGAACTAGCGGGAGCAGGCAATGAGCAGTTCTTC.

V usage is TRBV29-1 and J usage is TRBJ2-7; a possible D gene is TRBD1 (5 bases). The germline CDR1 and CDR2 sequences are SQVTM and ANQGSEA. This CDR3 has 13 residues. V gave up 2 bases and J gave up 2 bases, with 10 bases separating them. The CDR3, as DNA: TGCAGCGTTGAATCTCAGGGCCCCTACGAGCAGTACTTC. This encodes CSVESQGPYEQYF.

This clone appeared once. The CDR3 nucleotides read TGTGCCAGCAGCCGGGCGTATGGACAGGGGATCTACGAGCAGTACTTC. It specifies CASSRAYGQGIYEQYF. The V and J genes are TRBV7-9 and TRBJ2-7, with 9 bases that match TRBD1. CDR3 length equals 16 residues. The ends lost 5 bases at V and 3 bases at J; junction bases unmatched: 11. Germline-derived CDR1 and CDR2 are SEHNR and FQNEAQ (reference sequence).

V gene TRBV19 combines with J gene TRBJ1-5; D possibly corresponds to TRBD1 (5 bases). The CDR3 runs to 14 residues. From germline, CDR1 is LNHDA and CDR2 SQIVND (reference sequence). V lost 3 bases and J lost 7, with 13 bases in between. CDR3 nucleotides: TGTGCCAGTAGTATTTTTAGGGGTAACCAGCCCCAGCATTTT. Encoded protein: CASSIFRGNQPQHF.

The CDR3 here is CASSFWGTGDNEKLFF. The CDR3 coding sequence is TGTGCCAGCAGCTTTTGGGGGACAGGGGATAATGAAAAACTGTTTTTT. V and J are TRBV11-2 and TRBJ1-4; the match to TRBD1 covers 10 bases. The trim removed 3 bases at V and 4 bases at J, leaving 5 bases unmatched. CDR3 length: 16 amino acids. Germline CDR1 reads SGHAT; CDR2 reads FQNNGV.

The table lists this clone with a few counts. CDR3 sequence reads: CASQKQGGTEAFF. The CDR3 DNA sequence: TGCGCCAGCCAGAAGCAGGGGGGCACTGAAGCTTTCTTT. This chain uses TRBV10-2 with TRBJ1-1, with TRBD1 identical over 7 bases. The J segment lost 4 bases and the V segment lost 8 bases, leaving 7 bases of the junction unmatched. CDR1 and CDR2 (germline): WSHSY, SAAADI. The CDR3 has 13 amino acids.

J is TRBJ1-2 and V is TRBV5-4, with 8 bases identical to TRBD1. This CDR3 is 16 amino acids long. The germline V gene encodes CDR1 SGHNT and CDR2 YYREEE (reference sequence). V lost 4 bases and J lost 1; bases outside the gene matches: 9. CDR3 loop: CASSPRQGPLNYGYTF. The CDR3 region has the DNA TGTGCCAGCAGCCCTCGACAGGGGCCGCTTAACTATGGCTACACCTTC.

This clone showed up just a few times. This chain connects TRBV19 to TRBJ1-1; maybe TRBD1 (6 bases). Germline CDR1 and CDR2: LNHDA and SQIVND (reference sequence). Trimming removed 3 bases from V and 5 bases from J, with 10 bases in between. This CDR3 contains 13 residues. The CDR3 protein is CASSIQGRTEAFF. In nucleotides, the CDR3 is TGTGCCAGTAGTATTCAGGGGAGAACTGAAGCTTTCTTT.

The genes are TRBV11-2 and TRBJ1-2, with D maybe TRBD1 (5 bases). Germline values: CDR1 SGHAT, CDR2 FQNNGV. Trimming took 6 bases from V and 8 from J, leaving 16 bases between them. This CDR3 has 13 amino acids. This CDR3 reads CASSYRGREGYTF. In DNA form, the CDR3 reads TGTGCCAGCAGTTATAGGGGAAGAGAAGGCTACACCTTC.

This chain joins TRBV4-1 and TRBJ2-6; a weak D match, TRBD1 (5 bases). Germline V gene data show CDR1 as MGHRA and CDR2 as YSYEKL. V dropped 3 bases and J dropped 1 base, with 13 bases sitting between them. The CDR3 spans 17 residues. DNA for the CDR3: TGCGCCAGCAGCCATAGTCAGGGCTCGTCTGGGGCCAACGTCCTGACTTTC. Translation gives CASSHSQGSSGANVLTF.

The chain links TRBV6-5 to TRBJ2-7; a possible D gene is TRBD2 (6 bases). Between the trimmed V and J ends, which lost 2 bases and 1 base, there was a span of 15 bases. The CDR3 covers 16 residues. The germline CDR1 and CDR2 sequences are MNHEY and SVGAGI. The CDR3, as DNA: TGTGCCAGCAGTTACGGAGGGAATAGAAATTCCTACGAGCAGTACTTC. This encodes CASSYGGNRNSYEQYF.

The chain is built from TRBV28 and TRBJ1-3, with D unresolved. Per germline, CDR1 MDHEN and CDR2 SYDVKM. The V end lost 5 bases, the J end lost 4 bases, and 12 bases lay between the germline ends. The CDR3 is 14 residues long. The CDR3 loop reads CASSLGGEGNTIYF. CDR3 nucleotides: TGTGCCAGCAGTCTGGGCGGGGAGGGAAACACCATATATTTT.

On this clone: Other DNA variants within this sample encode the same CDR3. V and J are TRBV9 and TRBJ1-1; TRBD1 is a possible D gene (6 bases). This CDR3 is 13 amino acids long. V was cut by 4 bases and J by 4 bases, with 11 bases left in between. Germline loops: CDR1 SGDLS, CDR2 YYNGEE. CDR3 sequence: CASSTGQSTEAFF. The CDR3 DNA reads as TGTGCCAGCAGCACCGGACAGTCCACTGAAGCTTTCTTT.

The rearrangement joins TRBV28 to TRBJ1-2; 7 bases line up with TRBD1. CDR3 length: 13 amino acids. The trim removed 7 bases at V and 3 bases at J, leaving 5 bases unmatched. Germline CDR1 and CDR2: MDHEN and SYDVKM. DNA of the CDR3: TGTGCCAGCACCCCGACAGGGTACTATGGCTACACCTTC. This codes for CASTPTGYYGYTF.

The CDR3 DNA is TGTGCCAGCAGCCAAGATCTTCGGTGGGACAGCCCAGCAGATACGCAGTATTTT. Protein product: CASSQDLRWDSPADTQYF. The V gene is TRBV4-2, the J gene TRBJ2-3; 7 nucleotides match TRBD1. CDR1 is LGHNA, CDR2 YNFKEQ, per germline. The CDR3 loop spans 18 amino acids. V trimming: 0 bases; J trimming: 4 bases; junction bases outside the gene matches: 13.

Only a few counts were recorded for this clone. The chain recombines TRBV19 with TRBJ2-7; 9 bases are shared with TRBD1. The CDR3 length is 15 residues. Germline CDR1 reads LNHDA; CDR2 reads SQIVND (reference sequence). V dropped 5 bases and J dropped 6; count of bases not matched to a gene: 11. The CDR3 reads CASSGGQGSLSEQYF. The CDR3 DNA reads TGTGCCAGTAGTGGAGGACAGGGGTCTCTCAGCGAGCAGTACTTC.

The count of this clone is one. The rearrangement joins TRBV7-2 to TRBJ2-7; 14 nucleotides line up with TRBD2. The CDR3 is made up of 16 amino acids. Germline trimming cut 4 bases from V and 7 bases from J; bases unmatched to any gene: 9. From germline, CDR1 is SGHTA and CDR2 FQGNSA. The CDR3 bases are TGTGCCAGCAGCTCCCAGGGACTAGCGGGAGAAGGAGAGCAGTACTTC. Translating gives CASSSQGLAGEGEQYF.

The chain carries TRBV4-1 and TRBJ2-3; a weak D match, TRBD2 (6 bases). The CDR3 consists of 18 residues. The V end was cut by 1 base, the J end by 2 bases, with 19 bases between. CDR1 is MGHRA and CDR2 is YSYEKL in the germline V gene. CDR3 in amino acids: CASSQVRILASNTDTQYF. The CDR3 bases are TGCGCCAGCAGCCAAGTTAGGATACTAGCTTCGAACACAGATACGCAGTATTTT.

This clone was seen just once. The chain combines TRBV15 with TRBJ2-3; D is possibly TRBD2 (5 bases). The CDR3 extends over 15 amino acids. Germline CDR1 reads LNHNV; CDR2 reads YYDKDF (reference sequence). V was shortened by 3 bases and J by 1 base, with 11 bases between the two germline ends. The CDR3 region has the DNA TGTGCCACCAGCAGTCTCCTGGAGGGCACAGATACGCAGTATTTT. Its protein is CATSSLLEGTDTQYF.

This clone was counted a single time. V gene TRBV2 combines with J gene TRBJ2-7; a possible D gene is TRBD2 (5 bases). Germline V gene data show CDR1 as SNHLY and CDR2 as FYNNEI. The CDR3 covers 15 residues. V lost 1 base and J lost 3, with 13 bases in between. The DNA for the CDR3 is TGTGCCAGCAGTGAAGTAGATCGGGATCGCTACGAGCAGTACTTC. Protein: CASSEVDRDRYEQYF. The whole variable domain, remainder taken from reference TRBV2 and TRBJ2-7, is EPEVTQTPSHQVTQMGQEVILRCVPISNHLYFYWYRQILGQKVEFLVSFYNNEISEKSEIFDDQFSVERPDGSNFTLKIRSTKLEDSAMYFCASSEVDRDRYEQYFGPGTRLTVT.